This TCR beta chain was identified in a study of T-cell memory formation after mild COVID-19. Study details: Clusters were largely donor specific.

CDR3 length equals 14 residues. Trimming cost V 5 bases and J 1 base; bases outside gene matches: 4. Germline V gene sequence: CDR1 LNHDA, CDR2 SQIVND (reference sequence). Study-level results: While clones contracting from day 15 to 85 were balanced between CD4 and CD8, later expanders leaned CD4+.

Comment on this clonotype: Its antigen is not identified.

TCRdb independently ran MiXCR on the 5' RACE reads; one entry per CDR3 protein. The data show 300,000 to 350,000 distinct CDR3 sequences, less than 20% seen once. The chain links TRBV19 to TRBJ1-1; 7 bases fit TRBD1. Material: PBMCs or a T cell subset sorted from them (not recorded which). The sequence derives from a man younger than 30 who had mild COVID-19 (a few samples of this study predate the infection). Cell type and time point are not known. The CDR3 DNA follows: TGTGCCAGTAGTGTGGGACAGTGGAACACTGAAGCTTTCTTT. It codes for CASSVGQWNTEAFF.